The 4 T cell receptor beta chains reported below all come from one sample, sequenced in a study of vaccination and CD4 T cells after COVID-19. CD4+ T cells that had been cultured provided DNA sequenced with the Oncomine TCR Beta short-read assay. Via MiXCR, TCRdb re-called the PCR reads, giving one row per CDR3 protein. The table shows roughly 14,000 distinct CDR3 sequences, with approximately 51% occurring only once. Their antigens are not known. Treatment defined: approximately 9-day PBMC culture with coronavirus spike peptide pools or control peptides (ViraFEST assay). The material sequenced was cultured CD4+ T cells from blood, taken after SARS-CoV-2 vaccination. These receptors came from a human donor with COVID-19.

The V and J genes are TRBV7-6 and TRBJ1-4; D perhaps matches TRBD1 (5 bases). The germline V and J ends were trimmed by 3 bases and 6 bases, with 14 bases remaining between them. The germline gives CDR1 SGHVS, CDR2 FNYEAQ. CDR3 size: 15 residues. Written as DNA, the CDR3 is TGTGCCAGCAGCTTGTCCGGGGCTAGGGATGAAAAACTGTTTTTT. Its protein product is CASSLSGARDEKLFF.

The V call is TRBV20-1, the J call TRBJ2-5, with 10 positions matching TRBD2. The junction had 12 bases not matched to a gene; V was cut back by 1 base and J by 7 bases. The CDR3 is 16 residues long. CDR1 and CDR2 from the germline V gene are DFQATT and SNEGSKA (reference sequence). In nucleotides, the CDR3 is TGCAGTGCTAGAGCCGATCTAGCGGGAGTCAGAGCGACCCAGTACTTC. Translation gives CSARADLAGVRATQYF.

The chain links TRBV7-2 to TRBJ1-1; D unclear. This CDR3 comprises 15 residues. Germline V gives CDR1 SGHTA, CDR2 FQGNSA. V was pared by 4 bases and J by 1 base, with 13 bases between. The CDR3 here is CASSSPLAPNTEAFF. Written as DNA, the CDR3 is TGTGCCAGCAGCTCGCCCTTGGCCCCGAACACTGAAGCTTTCTTT.

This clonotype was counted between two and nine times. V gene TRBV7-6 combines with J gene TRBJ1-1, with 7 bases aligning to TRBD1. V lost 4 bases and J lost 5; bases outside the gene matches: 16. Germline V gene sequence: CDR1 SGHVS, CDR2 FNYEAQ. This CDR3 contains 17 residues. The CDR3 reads CASSSPQGGLRATEAFF. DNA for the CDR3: TGTGCCAGCAGCTCGCCTCAGGGGGGACTGAGGGCGACTGAAGCTTTCTTT.